These 21 T cell receptor beta chains share one sample of origin, sequenced in a study of cytomegalovirus exposure and HLA in healthy donors. The PCR used 60 Vbeta and 13 Jbeta primers. Sequencing was performed with immunoSEQ multiplex PCR; in TCRdb, only in-frame clones are kept and a portion is missing. The clone table shows 150,000 to 200,000 clones, with the ten largest holding roughly 0.74%. The sample taken for sequencing was PBMCs. All receptors come from a boy under 18 in good health and CMV-seronegative.

The chain recombines TRBV7-2 with TRBJ1-5, with TRBD1 identical over 9 bases. V was clipped by 4 bases and J by 10 bases; unmatched bases: 14. From germline, CDR1 is SGHTA and CDR2 FQGNSA. There are 16 residues in the CDR3. CDR3 region: CASSSNRGPGLVPQHF. The CDR3 DNA is TGTGCCAGCAGCTCGAACAGGGGGCCCGGACTAGTACCCCAGCATTTT.

V is TRBV28 and J is TRBJ1-5; D might be TRBD1 (5 bases). V lost 3 bases, J lost 6 bases, and 6 bases lay in between. The germline CDR1 and CDR2 sequences are MDHEN and SYDVKM. The CDR3 runs to 12 residues. The CDR3 here is CASSLGGQPQHF. Written as DNA, the CDR3 is TGTGCCAGCAGTTTGGGGGGTCAGCCCCAGCATTTT.

The J gene is TRBJ1-4, the V gene TRBV4-1; D call uncertain. Germline V gene data show CDR1 as MGHRA and CDR2 as YSYEKL. V dropped 1 base and J dropped 0 bases, with 9 bases sitting between them. The CDR3 has 16 amino acids. The CDR3 reads CASSQGPGATNEKLFF. The CDR3 nucleotides read TGCGCCAGCAGCCAAGGACCGGGTGCAACTAATGAAAAACTGTTTTTT.

The chain joins TRBV5-1 to TRBJ2-3; a weak D match, TRBD2 (7 bases). Trimming cost V 2 bases and J 1 base, with 11 bases left between them. From germline, CDR1 is SGHRS and CDR2 YFSETQ. The CDR3 is 15 residues long. The CDR3 DNA reads as TGCGCCAGCAGCTTTGGGGGGGCTGGCACAGATACGCAGTATTTT. Encoded protein: CASSFGGAGTDTQYF.

This chain connects TRBV6-5 to TRBJ1-4; D is unclear. V lost 2 bases and J 6 bases, leaving 10 bases between the germline ends. CDR1 MNHEY and CDR2 SVGAGI come from the germline V gene. The CDR3 is 14 amino acids. CDR3 protein: CASSYGPTYEKLFF. The CDR3 DNA follows: TGTGCCAGCAGTTACGGGCCCACATATGAAAAACTGTTTTTT.

The J gene is TRBJ2-5, the V gene TRBV9; 7 nucleotides align to TRBD2. The junction had 10 bases not matched to a gene; V was cut back by 4 bases and J by 7 bases. CDR1 SGDLS and CDR2 YYNGEE come from the germline V gene. The CDR3 runs to 14 residues. The DNA for the CDR3 is TGTGCCAGCAGCTCAAGGGAGGGGCGGGGGACCCAGTACTTC. Protein product: CASSSREGRGTQYF.

The chain carries TRBV7-6 and TRBJ2-5; D may be TRBD1 (6 bases). V was cut by 5 bases and J by 4 bases, with 17 bases left in between. CDR1 and CDR2 (germline): SGHVS, FNYEAQ. The CDR3 spans 15 residues. The CDR3 nucleotides are TGTGCCAGCAGCCCAGTCCCAGGGGTCAGAGAGACCCAGTACTTC. Amino acids: CASSPVPGVRETQYF.

The rearrangement joins TRBV18 to TRBJ1-1; possibly TRBD1 for D (6 bases). Germline V CDR1 and CDR2: KGHSH, LQKENI. The CDR3 loop spans 15 amino acids. V was shortened by 0 bases and J by 0 bases, with 8 bases between the two germline ends. The CDR3 loop is CASSPPDSLNTEAFF. CDR3 in DNA: TGTGCCAGCTCACCACCGGACAGTTTGAACACTGAAGCTTTCTTT.

The CDR3 DNA is TGCACCAGCAGCGAGGGAGGCTGGTGGGGCACTGAAGCTTTCTTT. It encodes CTSSEGGWWGTEAFF. V usage is TRBV1 and J usage is TRBJ1-1. TRBV1 is a listed pseudogene. This CDR3 contains 15 residues.

The rearrangement joins TRBV4-1 to TRBJ2-1; 12 bases align to TRBD2. Germline V CDR1 and CDR2: MGHRA, YSYEKL. The CDR3 contains 16 residues. The trim removed 2 bases at V and 4 bases at J, leaving 3 bases unmatched. The CDR3 sequence: CASSQKTSGGYNEQFF. CDR3 in DNA: TGCGCCAGCAGCCAAAAAACTAGCGGGGGGTACAATGAGCAGTTCTTC.

The V call is TRBV5-1, the J call TRBJ2-1, with 7 bases matching TRBD2. The V segment lost 7 bases and the J segment 10 bases; nucleotides outside the gene matches: 11. The CDR3 is made up of 13 amino acids. Looked up from germline, CDR1 is SGHRS and CDR2 is YFSETQ. The CDR3 loop reads CASARGVGREQFF. DNA of the CDR3: TGCGCCAGCGCCCGGGGGGTCGGGCGGGAGCAGTTCTTC.

The chain joins TRBV4-2 to TRBJ1-2; TRBD1 agrees at 7 bases. The germline V gene has CDR1 LGHNA and CDR2 YNFKEQ. This CDR3 has 14 amino acids. J lost 0 bases, V lost 4 bases, and 2 bases had no gene match. Written as DNA, the CDR3 is TGTGCCAGCAGCCGGGACAGAGCTAACTATGGCTACACCTTC. It is translated as CASSRDRANYGYTF.

The chain has TRBV11-2 and TRBJ2-1; D perhaps matches TRBD1 (5 bases). The CDR3 covers 15 residues. Germline V lookup: CDR1 SGHAT, CDR2 FQNNGV. V shed 6 bases and J shed 0 bases, with 12 bases lying between them. The CDR3 bases are TGTGCCAGCAGTTTTTACAGGAGCTCCTACAATGAGCAGTTCTTC. Amino acid sequence: CASSFYRSSYNEQFF.

The rearrangement links TRBV5-1 to TRBJ2-5; 9 nucleotides line up with TRBD1. The CDR3 is 14 amino acids. Germline CDR1 is SGHRS and CDR2 is YFSETQ. The V and J ends lost 4 bases and 5 bases, in that order; junction bases with no gene match: 6. CDR3 bases: TGCGCCAGCAGCCGTACAGGGGGCTATGAGACCCAGTACTTC. Translating it yields CASSRTGGYETQYF.

The V call is TRBV18, the J call TRBJ2-5; D is perhaps TRBD2 (5 bases). CDR3 length: 13 amino acids. Trimming left V 3 bases short and J 5 bases short, with 10 bases between. CDR1 and CDR2 from the germline V gene are KGHSH and LQKENI. CDR3 nucleotides: TGTGCCAGCTCACCTTCTAGCAGGGAGACCCAGTACTTC. This sequence encodes CASSPSSRETQYF.

The chain couples TRBV2 to TRBJ1-5; TRBD1 aligns across 7 bases. Germline CDR1 and CDR2: SNHLY and FYNNEI. There are 14 residues in the CDR3. With 8 bases clipped from V and 6 bases from J, the junction kept 10 bases outside the gene matches. The CDR3, as DNA: TGTGCCAGCGGGGGAAGACAGGGAAGTCAGCCCCAGCATTTT. Encoded protein: CASGGRQGSQPQHF.

The V gene is TRBV7-3, the J gene TRBJ2-2; D is ambiguous. Trimming took off 3 bases at V and 7 bases at J, with 6 bases between the two ends. This CDR3 region has 12 residues. Per germline, CDR1 SGHTA and CDR2 FQGTGA. CDR3 in amino acids: CASSFVNGELFF. In DNA form, the CDR3 reads TGTGCCAGCAGCTTTGTAAACGGGGAGCTGTTTTTT.

The genes are TRBV6-5 and TRBJ2-7; no firm D call. The germline gives CDR1 MNHEY, CDR2 SVGAGI. The CDR3 is made up of 14 amino acids. The germline V and J ends were trimmed by 6 bases and 0 bases, with 12 bases remaining between them. In nucleotides, the CDR3 is TGTGCCAGCAGGCCATTCGGGTCCTCCTACGAGCAGTACTTC. The encoded protein is CASRPFGSSYEQYF.

The V gene is TRBV6-1, the J gene TRBJ1-2, with D unclear. Germline V gives CDR1 MNHNS, CDR2 SASEGT. There are 15 residues in the CDR3. The ends were cut back, 1 base at V and 4 bases at J, with 13 bases in the middle. The CDR3 is CASSEVVVVSYGYTF. CDR3 coding DNA: TGTGCCAGCAGTGAAGTAGTAGTGGTGTCCTATGGCTACACCTTC.

Turning to this clone: Other DNA sequences in the sample encode the same CDR3. CDR3 DNA sequence: TGTGCCAGCAGCTTAGGACTGTACAATGAGCAGTTCTTC. Protein product: CASSLGLYNEQFF. This sequence joins TRBV7-9 and TRBJ2-1; D not resolved. The V gene lost 1 base and the J gene lost 4 bases, with 5 bases spanning the gap. From germline, CDR1 is SEHNR and CDR2 FQNEAQ (reference sequence). CDR3 size: 13 residues.

The V call is TRBV7-2, the J call TRBJ2-7, with 12 positions matching TRBD2. The CDR3 consists of 15 residues. V lost 3 bases and J lost 6; bases outside the gene matches: 6. Germline V gene data show CDR1 as SGHTA and CDR2 as FQGNSA. CDR3 coding DNA: TGTGCCAGCAGCTTCTCTAGCGGGGGGGCGTTCGAGCAGTACTTC. This encodes CASSFSSGGAFEQYF.